This is a list of T cell receptor beta chains from one sample in a study of T-cell memory formation after mild COVID-19. TCRdb processed the 5' RACE reads anew with MiXCR; each CDR3 protein has one entry. The data show around 200,000 distinct CDR3 sequences, roughly a tenth seen once. Sequences were obtained from PBMCs or a T cell subset sorted from them (not recorded which). Receptors originate from a man aged 18 to 30 who had mild COVID-19 (a few samples of this study predate the infection). Cell type and time point are not known. Both conserved end residues are part of each CDR3. A D gene is named only where the DNA matches it firmly. Clone size is shown for a subset of rows, as once, few, many or a class of expanded clone.

cdr3_length	v_call	clone_size	d_call	j_call	cdr3_nt	cdr3_aa
15	TRBV4-1	many	.	TRBJ2-1	TGCGCCAGCAGCCAAGATAGCAGCGACTACAATGAGCAGTTCTTC	CASSQDSSDYNEQFF
14	TRBV20-1	.	TRBD1	TRBJ2-2	TGCAGTGCATGGACAGGGGTCGGTGTCGGGGAGCTGTTTTTT	CSAWTGVGVGELFF
12	TRBV9	.	.	TRBJ1-2	TGTGCCAGCAGCGTCAGTAAGGGAGGCTACACCTTC	CASSVSKGGYTF
15	TRBV2	.	.	TRBJ2-7	TGTGCCAGCAGTGAAGCAGGGCTCCCAAGTCACGAGCAGTACTTC	CASSEAGLPSHEQYF
15	TRBV7-7	few	.	TRBJ2-5	TGTGCCAGCAGCGTCGGAAGGGGGGACCAAGAGACCCAGTACTTC	CASSVGRGDQETQYF
15	TRBV27	many	.	TRBJ1-5	TGTGCCAGCTCCCCACTACAGGGTATTGGTCAGCCCCAGCATTTT	CASSPLQGIGQPQHF
12	TRBV30	few	.	TRBJ2-1	TGTGCCTGGAGCCCCCGAGGAAATGAGCAGTTCTTC	CAWSPRGNEQFF
13	TRBV20-1	few	.	TRBJ2-5	TGCAGTGCTTTAGGGGGGGAGGAAGAGACCCAGTACTTC	CSALGGEEETQYF
13	TRBV20-1	few	.	TRBJ2-7	TGCAGTGTTCAGGGGATAGAGGGGAACGAGCAGTACTTC	CSVQGIEGNEQYF
12	TRBV2	few	.	TRBJ1-2	TGTGCCAGCAGTGAGGGGCCTAATGGCTACACCTTC	CASSEGPNGYTF
18	TRBV4-3	few	TRBD2	TRBJ2-3	TGCGCCAGCAGCCAAGGCCCGTGGGCGCGGGGGGACACAGATACGCAGTATTTT	CASSQGPWARGDTDTQYF
13	TRBV28	few	.	TRBJ2-3	TGTGCCAGCACGAAACTAGCCCTAGGTACGCAGTATTTT	CASTKLALGTQYF
15	TRBV27	many	TRBD2	TRBJ2-3	TGTGCCAGCAGTTTCCAGCGGGGGGGCTCAGATACGCAGTATTTT	CASSFQRGGSDTQYF
13	TRBV12-3/TRBV12-4	.	.	TRBJ1-6	TGTGCCAGCAGTTTAGCCTCGGGATCACCCCTCCACTTT	CASSLASGSPLHF
18	TRBV7-9	many	TRBD1	TRBJ2-6	TGTGCCAGCAGCTTAGCGGGGACAGGGCCCTATGGGGCCAACGTCCTGACTTTC	CASSLAGTGPYGANVLTF
13	TRBV20-1	.	TRBD2	TRBJ2-5	TGCAGTGCTCCAACTAGCGGCCAAGAGACCCAGTACTTC	CSAPTSGQETQYF
15	TRBV6-5	.	.	TRBJ2-7	TGTGCCAGCAGTACCACAGGACGAGGGGTCTACGAGCAGTACTTC	CASSTTGRGVYEQYF
13	TRBV28	once	.	TRBJ1-2	TGTGCCAGCAGTAAAGAAGCGGGAATGGGCTACACCTTC	CASSKEAGMGYTF
14	TRBV5-1	.	TRBD2	TRBJ2-5	TGCGCCAGCAGCCCACCGGGGGGGGCTGGGACCCAGTACTTC	CASSPPGGAGTQYF
16	TRBV11-2	.	TRBD1	TRBJ1-2	TGTGCCAGCAGCCCCGGGACGGGACAGGGAGACTATGGCTACACCTTC	CASSPGTGQGDYGYTF
14	TRBV6-6	.	.	TRBJ2-3	TGTGCCAGCAGTTACTCTGCGGACACAGATACGCAGTATTTT	CASSYSADTDTQYF
15	TRBV4-3	few	TRBD1	TRBJ2-4	TGCGCCAGCAGCCAACAGGGGGCTACCCGAAACATTCAGTACTTC	CASSQQGATRNIQYF
14	TRBV11-2	.	.	TRBJ1-2	TGTGCCAGCAGCCCGACGGGGCCCCGGGGTGGCTACACCTTC	CASSPTGPRGGYTF
14	TRBV4-2	few	.	TRBJ2-7	TGTGCCAGCAGCCAAGATGAGGAACGGCCGGAGCAGTACTTC	CASSQDEERPEQYF
14	TRBV5-1	.	TRBD2	TRBJ2-3	TGCGCCAGCAGCTTTGACGGGGGGGCAGATACGCAGTATTTT	CASSFDGGADTQYF
14	TRBV4-3	many	.	TRBJ2-1	TGCGCCAGCAGCCAAGAACTGGACTCCGGGGTGCAGTTCTTC	CASSQELDSGVQFF
15	TRBV6-1	.	.	TRBJ2-3	TGTGCCAGCAATGCGGGACAGCCGAGCACAGATACGAAGTATTTT	CASNAGQPSTDTKYF
22	TRBV15	few	TRBD2	TRBJ2-1	TGTGCCACCAGCCCAGATAGGCTGCGGGGATTGGGTAAGGGGACTAAATACAATGAGCAGTTCTTC	CATSPDRLRGLGKGTKYNEQFF
13	TRBV4-1	.	.	TRBJ1-5	TGCGCCAGCAGCCAAGTTTTTCTGCAGCCCCAGCATTTT	CASSQVFLQPQHF
14	TRBV5-1	few	.	TRBJ2-7	TGCGCCAGCAGCTTGGTTCCCGAAAACTACGAGCAGTACTTC	CASSLVPENYEQYF
14	TRBV12-3/TRBV12-4	.	.	TRBJ1-6	TGTGCCAGCAGTTTACGGGGTGCGGATTCACCCCTCCACTTT	CASSLRGADSPLHF
15	TRBV5-1	few	.	TRBJ2-2	TGCGCCAGCAGCTTGGCTAGCGCCGGAACCGGGGAGCTGTTTTTT	CASSLASAGTGELFF
15	TRBV18	few	TRBD2	TRBJ2-3	TGTGCCAGCTCACCCCAACGGGGGGTTACAGATACGCAGTATTTT	CASSPQRGVTDTQYF
15	TRBV18	many	.	TRBJ2-2	.	CASSPLWENTGELFF
16	TRBV5-1	few	TRBD2	TRBJ2-3	TGCGCCAGCAGCTTGGCCGTGCGGGGGGGTACAGATACGCAGTATTTT	CASSLAVRGGTDTQYF
14	TRBV5-6	many	.	TRBJ2-3	TGTGCCAGCAGCTTGGCGGGGGTCACAGATACGCAGTATTTT	CASSLAGVTDTQYF
15	TRBV6-2/TRBV6-3	.	TRBD2	TRBJ2-5	TGTGCCAGCAGTTACGGGACTAGAATATCAGAGACCCAGTACTTC	CASSYGTRISETQYF
16	TRBV4-1	.	TRBD1	TRBJ2-1	TGCGCCAGCAGCCCCACGCTAGGGGGCGTACACAATGAGCAGTTCTTC	CASSPTLGGVHNEQFF
13	TRBV29-1	.	TRBD1	TRBJ2-7	TGCAGCGTTGGAGGTCAGGGGGCCCTCGAGCAGTACTTC	CSVGGQGALEQYF
15	TRBV7-9	few	.	TRBJ1-1	TGTGCCAGCAGCTTAGCCGGGCGGTGGGACACTGAAGCTTTCTTT	CASSLAGRWDTEAFF
14	TRBV28	.	.	TRBJ2-3	TGTGCCAGCAGTTTATCGCTAGTAGAAGATACGCAGTATTTT	CASSLSLVEDTQYF
14	TRBV7-2	few	TRBD1	TRBJ2-7	TGTGCCAGCAGCTCCGGACAGGGGGAGACCGAGCAGTACTTC	CASSSGQGETEQYF
14	TRBV13	few	.	TRBJ1-2	TGTGCCAGCAGCTTAGGCCCGCGCGGCTATGGCTACACCTTC	CASSLGPRGYGYTF
14	TRBV5-1	.	.	TRBJ1-1	TGCGCCAGCTGGGCGGGCAGGACGAACACTGAAGCTTTCTTT	CASWAGRTNTEAFF
15	TRBV6-5	few	TRBD2	TRBJ2-1	TGTGCCAGCAGTTACTCGATACTAGCGGACAATGAGCAGTTCTTC	CASSYSILADNEQFF
14	TRBV7-2	.	.	TRBJ2-6	TGTGCCAGCAGTCGGAGCTCTGGGGCCAACGTCCTGACTTTC	CASSRSSGANVLTF
15	TRBV6-5	.	.	TRBJ1-5	TGTGCCAGCAGGCCTAGCAGGTTATACAATCAGCCCCAGCATTTT	CASRPSRLYNQPQHF
16	TRBV5-6	once	.	TRBJ2-7	TGTGCCAGCAGCTTGTATAGCAGCCCTTCCTCCTACGAGCAGTACTTC	CASSLYSSPSSYEQYF
14	TRBV5-1	.	.	TRBJ1-4	TGCGCCAGCAGCCTGGACAGCACTAATGAAAAACTGTTTTTT	CASSLDSTNEKLFF
14	TRBV12-3/TRBV12-4	few	.	TRBJ2-5	TGTGCCAGCGGCAATAGAGGTATCCAAGAGACCCAGTACTTC	CASGNRGIQETQYF
13	TRBV4-3	few	.	TRBJ1-1	TGCGCCAGCAGCCAAGCTCGGGGCTATGAAGCTTTCTTT	CASSQARGYEAFF
17	TRBV6-2/TRBV6-3	.	.	TRBJ1-1	TGTGCCAGCAGTTACTCGGCGGGCTTTGGGGGGGAGACTGAAGCTTTCTTT	CASSYSAGFGGETEAFF
12	TRBV12-3/TRBV12-4	many	TRBD1	TRBJ2-7	TGTGCCAGCAGGCCCACAGGGGGCGAGCAGTACTTC	CASRPTGGEQYF